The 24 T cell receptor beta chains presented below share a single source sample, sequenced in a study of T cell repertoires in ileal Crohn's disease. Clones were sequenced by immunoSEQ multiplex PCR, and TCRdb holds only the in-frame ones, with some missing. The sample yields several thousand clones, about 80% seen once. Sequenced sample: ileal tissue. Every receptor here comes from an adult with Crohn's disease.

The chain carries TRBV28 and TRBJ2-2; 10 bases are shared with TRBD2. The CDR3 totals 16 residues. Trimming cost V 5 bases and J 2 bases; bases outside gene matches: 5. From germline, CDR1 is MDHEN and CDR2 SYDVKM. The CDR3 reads CASSKLAGFNTGELFF. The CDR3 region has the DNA TGTGCCAGCAGTAAACTAGCGGGATTCAACACCGGGGAGCTGTTTTTT.

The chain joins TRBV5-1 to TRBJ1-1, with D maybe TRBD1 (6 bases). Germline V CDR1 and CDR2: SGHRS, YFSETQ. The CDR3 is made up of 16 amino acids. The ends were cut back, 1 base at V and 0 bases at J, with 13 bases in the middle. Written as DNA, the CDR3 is TGCGCCAGCAGCTTGCGGGGGGCCGGAATGAACACTGAAGCTTTCTTT. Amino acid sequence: CASSLRGAGMNTEAFF.

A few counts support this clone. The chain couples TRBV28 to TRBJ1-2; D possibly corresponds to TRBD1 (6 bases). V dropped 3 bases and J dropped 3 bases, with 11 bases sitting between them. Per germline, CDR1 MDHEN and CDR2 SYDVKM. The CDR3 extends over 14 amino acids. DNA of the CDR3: TGTGCCAGCAGTTTGGGCAGGGGCGACTATGGCTACACCTTC. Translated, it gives CASSLGRGDYGYTF.

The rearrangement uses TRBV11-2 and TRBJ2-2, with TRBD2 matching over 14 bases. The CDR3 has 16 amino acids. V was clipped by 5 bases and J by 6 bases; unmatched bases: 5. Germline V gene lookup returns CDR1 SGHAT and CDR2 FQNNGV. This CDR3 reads CASSPTSGRAPGELFF. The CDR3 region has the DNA TGTGCCAGCAGCCCGACTAGCGGGAGGGCCCCCGGGGAGCTGTTTTTT.

The chain's CDR3 is CASRYALATHARNTIYF. CDR3 in DNA: TGTGCCAGCAGGTACGCCCTAGCTACACACGCACGAAACACCATATATTTT. This rearrangement joins TRBV21-1 to TRBJ1-3. TRBV21-1 is tagged as a pseudogene. There are 17 residues in the CDR3.

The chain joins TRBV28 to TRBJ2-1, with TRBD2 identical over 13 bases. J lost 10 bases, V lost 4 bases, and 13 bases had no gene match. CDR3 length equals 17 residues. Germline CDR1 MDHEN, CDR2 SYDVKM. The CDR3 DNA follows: TGTGCCAGCAGTTCTGCCACCGGACTAGCGGGAGTAAAGGAGCAGTTCTTC. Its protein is CASSSATGLAGVKEQFF.

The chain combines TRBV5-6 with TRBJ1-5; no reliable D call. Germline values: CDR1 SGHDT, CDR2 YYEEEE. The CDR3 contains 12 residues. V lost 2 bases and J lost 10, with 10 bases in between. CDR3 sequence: CASSFATGPQHF. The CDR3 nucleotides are TGTGCCAGCAGCTTCGCGACTGGTCCCCAGCATTTT.

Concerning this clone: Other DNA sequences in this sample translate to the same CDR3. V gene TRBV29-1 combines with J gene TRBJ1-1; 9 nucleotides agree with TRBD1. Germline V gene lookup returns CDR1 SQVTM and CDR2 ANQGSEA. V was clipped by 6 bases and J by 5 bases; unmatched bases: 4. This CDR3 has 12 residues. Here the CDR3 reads CSVQGQGTEAFF. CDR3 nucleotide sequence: TGCAGCGTGCAAGGACAGGGGACTGAAGCTTTCTTT.

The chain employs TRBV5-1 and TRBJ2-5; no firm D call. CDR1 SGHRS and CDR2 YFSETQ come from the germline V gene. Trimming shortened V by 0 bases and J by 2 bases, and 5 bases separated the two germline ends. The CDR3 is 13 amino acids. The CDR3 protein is CASSLASQETQYF. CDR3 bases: TGCGCCAGCAGCTTGGCCAGTCAAGAGACCCAGTACTTC.

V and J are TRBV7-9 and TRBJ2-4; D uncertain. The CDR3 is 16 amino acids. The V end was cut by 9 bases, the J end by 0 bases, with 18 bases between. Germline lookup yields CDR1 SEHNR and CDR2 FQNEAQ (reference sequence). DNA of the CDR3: TGTGCCAGTTCGCCGCAGCAGGCCTTAGCCAAAAACATTCAGTACTTC. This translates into CASSPQQALAKNIQYF.

The CDR3 bases are TGCAGCGTTATAGACAGTATTAATCAGCCCCAGCATTTT. Protein sequence: CSVIDSINQPQHF. The chain uses TRBV29-1 and TRBJ1-5; D is perhaps TRBD1 (5 bases). The germline gives CDR1 SQVTM, CDR2 ANQGSEA. CDR3 length: 13 residues. Trimming shortened V by 5 bases and J by 4 bases, and 12 bases separated the two germline ends.

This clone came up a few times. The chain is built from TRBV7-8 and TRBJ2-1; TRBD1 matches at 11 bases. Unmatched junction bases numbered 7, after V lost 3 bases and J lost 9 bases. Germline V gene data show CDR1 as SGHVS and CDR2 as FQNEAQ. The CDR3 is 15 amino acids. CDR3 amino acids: CASSFLGQGVGEQFF. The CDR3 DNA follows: TGTGCCAGCAGCTTTTTGGGACAGGGGGTAGGTGAGCAGTTCTTC.

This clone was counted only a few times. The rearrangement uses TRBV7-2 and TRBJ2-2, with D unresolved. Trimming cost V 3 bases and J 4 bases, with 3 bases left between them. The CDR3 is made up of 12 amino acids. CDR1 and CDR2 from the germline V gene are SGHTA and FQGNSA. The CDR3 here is CASSFSTGELFF. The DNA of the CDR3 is TGTGCCAGCAGCTTCTCCACCGGGGAGCTGTTTTTT.

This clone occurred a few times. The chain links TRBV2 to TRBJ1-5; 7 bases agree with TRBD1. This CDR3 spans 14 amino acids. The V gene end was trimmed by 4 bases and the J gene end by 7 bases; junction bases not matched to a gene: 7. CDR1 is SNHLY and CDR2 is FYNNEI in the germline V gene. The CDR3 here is CASSGSGGRQPQHF. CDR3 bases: TGTGCCAGCAGTGGATCAGGGGGTAGGCAGCCCCAGCATTTT.

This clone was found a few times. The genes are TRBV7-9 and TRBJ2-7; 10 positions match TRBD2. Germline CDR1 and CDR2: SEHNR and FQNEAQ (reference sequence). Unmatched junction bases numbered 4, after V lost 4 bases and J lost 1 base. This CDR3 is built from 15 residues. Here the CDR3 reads CASSSSSGGSYEQYF. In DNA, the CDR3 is TGTGCCAGCAGCTCCTCTAGCGGGGGTTCCTACGAGCAGTACTTC.

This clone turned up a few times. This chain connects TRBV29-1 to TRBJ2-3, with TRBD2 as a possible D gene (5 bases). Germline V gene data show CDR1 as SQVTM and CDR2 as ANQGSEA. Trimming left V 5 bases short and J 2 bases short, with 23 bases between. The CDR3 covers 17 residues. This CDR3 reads CSVLPYLAQIYTDTQYF. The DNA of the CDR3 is TGCAGCGTTCTACCCTACTTAGCGCAGATTTACACAGATACGCAGTATTTT.

This chain's CDR3 is CASSTGAGTSGAQETQYF. CDR3 DNA: TGCGCCAGCAGCACCGGCGCCGGGACTAGCGGGGCCCAAGAGACCCAGTACTTC. The chain joins TRBV5-1 to TRBJ2-5; TRBD2 agrees at 13 bases. Germline V lookup: CDR1 SGHRS, CDR2 YFSETQ. The CDR3 runs 18 residues. V shed 4 bases, J shed 1 base, and the junction held 10 bases outside the gene matches.

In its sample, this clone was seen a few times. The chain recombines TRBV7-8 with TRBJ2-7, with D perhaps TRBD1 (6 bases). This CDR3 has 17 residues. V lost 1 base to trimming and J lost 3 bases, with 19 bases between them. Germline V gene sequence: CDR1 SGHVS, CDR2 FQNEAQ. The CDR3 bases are TGTGCCAGCAGCTTAGTTTTTATGGGGGCTACGGTCTACGAGCAGTACTTC. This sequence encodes CASSLVFMGATVYEQYF.

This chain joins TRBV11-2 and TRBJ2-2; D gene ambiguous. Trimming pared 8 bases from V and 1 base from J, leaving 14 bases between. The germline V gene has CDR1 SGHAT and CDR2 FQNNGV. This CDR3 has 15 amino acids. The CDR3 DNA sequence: TGTGCCAGCCGGCGGAACCCAATGAACACCGGGGAGCTGTTTTTT. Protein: CASRRNPMNTGELFF.

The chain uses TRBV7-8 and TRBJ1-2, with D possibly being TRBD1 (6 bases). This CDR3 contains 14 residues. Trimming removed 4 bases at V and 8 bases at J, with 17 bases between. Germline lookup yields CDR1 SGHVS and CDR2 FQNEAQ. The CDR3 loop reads CASSSGDRSGGYTF. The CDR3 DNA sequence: TGTGCCAGCAGCTCCGGAGACAGGTCGGGCGGCTACACCTTC. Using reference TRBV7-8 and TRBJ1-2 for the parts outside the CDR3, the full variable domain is GAGVSQSPRYKVAKRGQDVALRCDPISGHVSLFWYQQALGQGPEFLTYFQNEAQLDKSGLPSDRFFAERPEGSVSTLKIQRTQQEDSAVYLCASSSGDRSGGYTFGSGTRLTVV.

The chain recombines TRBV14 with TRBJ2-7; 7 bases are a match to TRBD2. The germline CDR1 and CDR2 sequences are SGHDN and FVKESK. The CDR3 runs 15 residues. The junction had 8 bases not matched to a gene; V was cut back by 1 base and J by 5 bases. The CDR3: CASSQVATGTNEQYF. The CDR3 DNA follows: TGTGCCAGCAGCCAAGTCGCTACCGGGACTAACGAGCAGTACTTC.

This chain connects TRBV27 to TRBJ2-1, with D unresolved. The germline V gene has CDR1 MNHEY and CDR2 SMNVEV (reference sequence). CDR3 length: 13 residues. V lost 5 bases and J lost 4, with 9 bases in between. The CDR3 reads CASSPRPYNEQFF. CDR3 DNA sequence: TGTGCCAGCAGTCCTAGACCTTACAATGAGCAGTTCTTC.

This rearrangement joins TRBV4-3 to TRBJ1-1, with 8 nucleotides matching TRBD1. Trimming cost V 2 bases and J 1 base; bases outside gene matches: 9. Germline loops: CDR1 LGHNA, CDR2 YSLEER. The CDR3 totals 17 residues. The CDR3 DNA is TGCGCCAGCAGCCAAAAGGGACAGGTAGGCGGGAACACTGAAGCTTTCTTT. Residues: CASSQKGQVGGNTEAFF.

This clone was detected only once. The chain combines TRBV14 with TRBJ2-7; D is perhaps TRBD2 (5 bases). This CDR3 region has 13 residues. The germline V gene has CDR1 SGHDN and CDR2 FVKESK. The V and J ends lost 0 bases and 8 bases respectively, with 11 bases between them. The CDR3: CASSQDRASKQYF. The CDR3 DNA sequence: TGTGCCAGCAGCCAAGATAGGGCTAGCAAGCAGTACTTC.